This T cell receptor (beta chain) was recovered during a study of T cell responses to AZD1222 COVID-19 vaccine (dated by TCRdb to about 2021). With regard to the full study: AZD1222 recipients with second doses at about 4 weeks or about 12 weeks were pooled, because spike-specific TCR depth and breadth did not differ between schedules. TCR sequencing was performed for fewer than 250 trial participants, of whom around 210 were given two doses of AZD1222 and approximately 25 were given two doses of MenACWY control vaccine. Trial participants were enrolled by age into subgroups of 18-55, 56-69 and 70-plus years, and 148, 28 and 57 TCR-sequenced participants, respectively, were included in these subgroups.

As encoded in the germline V gene, CDR1 is LGHNT while CDR2 is FRNRAP. Including cysteine and phenylalanine, the CDR3 has 13 amino acids. The kept DNA is CDR3 alone, 39 bases in frame from the first base. The V end loses 3 bases and the J end loses 5 bases, and a stretch of 10 bases separates them. Points on this clone: What antigen it recognizes has not been identified. Base qualities are not provided; no much larger clone lies one nucleotide away.

Explained via the paper, the time point label denotes: baseline before first vaccination. Samples from vaccinated people were obtained from the UK trials COV001 and COV002, which included a single-blind randomized controlled phase 2/3 trial of AZD1222 (ChAdOx1 nCoV-19) in healthy adults. For TCRbeta chain sequencing, PBMC samples were collected from trial participants at day 0 and at day 28 after the second dose. The full study reports these points: CD4 TCRs associated with the vaccine covered the entire spike protein, and the dominant responses were in regions 160-218 and 743-854. In the small 56-69-year group, the increase in depth fell short of significance, most likely because of low power. Because no day 14 peak-response samples were available, the repertoires could be characterized only after the peak T cell response. Reportedly, almost half of the unique spike-specific TCRs recognized epitopes lying outside the regions that are mutated in the B.1.351 and B.1.1.7 variants. Most participants were white British and females outnumbered males, and the authors suggested that clonal diversity may have been underestimated. Conclusions about previously exposed vaccinees are limited because only a handful of AZD1222 recipients were SARS-CoV-2 seropositive at baseline. After two AZD1222 doses, spike-specific TCR breadth and depth were significantly higher than at day 0 and than in MenACWY recipients.

The CDR3 regions of human TCRbeta chains were analyzed by immunosequencing. Per the original workflow: Repertoire TCRs were matched against a reference library of SARS-CoV-2-specific TCRs generated with the MIRA antigen-specificity platform. Breadth was defined as the fraction of unique TCRs that were SARS-CoV-2-associated, and depth was defined as the fraction of total T cells that were SARS-CoV-2-associated. Each spike-specific TCR was assigned to its reactive spike region and to a CD4 or CD8 class using the MIRA data. Log10-transformed breadth and depth values were compared by one-way ANOVA with Sidak's multiple comparisons tests. TCRdb carries this immuneACCESS record with in-frame sequences only. Its versions omit some clonotypes, under half of them owing to an unresolved V gene in the studies checked, with the rest unexplained. V and J calls and clone size come straight from that table; D and trimming were deduced from the DNA. The sample records over 100,000 clones, nearly 90% of which are singletons. Clones ranked in the top ten supply approximately 15% of the sample.

The chain is made from TRBV12-5 and TRBJ2-5; the D gene assignment is ambiguous. The source is an adult in good health. Sequenced material: peripheral blood, taken on day 0 of AZD1222 vaccination. The CDR3 loop reads CASGLGRVETQYF. The nucleotides read TGTGCTAGTGGTTTAGGACGGGTGGAGACCCAGTACTTC.